This T cell receptor beta chain was observed in a study of blood T cell repertoires in COVID-19. Looking at the study overall: Sites in the United States, Italy and Spain provided acute and convalescent COVID-19 samples. T cells, B-cell-depleted T cells, or PBMCs supplied cDNA or gDNA.

Trimming stripped 6 bases from V and 6 bases from J, with 11 bases between. Germline V gene lookup returns CDR1 SGHTA and CDR2 FQGNSA. The CDR3 has 13 amino acids. Original processing notes: From reference gene primer amplification, estimates of nucleated cell counts were derived. Produced via immunoSEQ multiplex PCR; TCRdb's table is partial and in-frame only. The DNA was the basis for D and trimming; V, J and clone size are from that table. The top ten hold roughly 6.6% of the sample, which has about 190,000 clones, around 83% seen once. The chain couples TRBV7-2 to TRBJ2-2, with a weak D call TRBD1 (5 bases). The TCR comes from a middle-aged woman with acute or convalescent COVID-19. Source material: peripheral blood. CDR3 nucleotide sequence: TGTGCCAGCAGATTCGACAGTCCCGGGGAGCTGTTTTTT. Its translation is CASRFDSPGELFF.